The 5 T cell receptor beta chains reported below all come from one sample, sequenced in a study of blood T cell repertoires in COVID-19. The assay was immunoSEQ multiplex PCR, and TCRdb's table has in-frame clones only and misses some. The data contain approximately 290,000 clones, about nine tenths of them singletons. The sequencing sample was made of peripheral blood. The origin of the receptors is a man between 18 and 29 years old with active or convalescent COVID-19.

CDR3: CSVDGLAGAETQYF. The CDR3 bases are TGCAGCGTTGATGGGCTAGCGGGAGCAGAGACCCAGTACTTC. V usage is TRBV29-1 and J usage is TRBJ2-5; 10 bases map to TRBD2. This CDR3 region has 14 residues. CDR1 and CDR2 from the germline V gene are SQVTM and ANQGSEA. Trimming removed 3 bases from V and 4 bases from J; junction bases left unmatched: 5.

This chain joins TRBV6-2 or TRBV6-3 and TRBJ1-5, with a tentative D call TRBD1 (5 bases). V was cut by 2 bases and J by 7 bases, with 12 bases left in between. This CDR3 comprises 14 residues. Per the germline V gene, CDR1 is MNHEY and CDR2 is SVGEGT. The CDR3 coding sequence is TGTGCCAGCAGTTACCTCGGGGGGATGCAGCCCCAGCATTTT. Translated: CASSYLGGMQPQHF.

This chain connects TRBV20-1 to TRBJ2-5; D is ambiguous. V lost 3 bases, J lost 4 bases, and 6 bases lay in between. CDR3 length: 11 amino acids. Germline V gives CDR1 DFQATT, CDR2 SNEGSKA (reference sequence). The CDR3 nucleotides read TGCAGTGCTAGCGGTCTAGAGACCCAGTACTTC. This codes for CSASGLETQYF.

The CDR3 DNA follows: TGTGCCAGCAGCCAACGAGTTAGCTCCTACAATGAGCAGTTCTTC. Amino acid sequence: CASSQRVSSYNEQFF. The rearrangement uses TRBV9 and TRBJ2-1; no firm D call. Germline V gene lookup returns CDR1 SGDLS and CDR2 YYNGEE. Trimming took 4 bases from V and 0 from J, leaving 11 bases between them. This CDR3 has 15 residues.

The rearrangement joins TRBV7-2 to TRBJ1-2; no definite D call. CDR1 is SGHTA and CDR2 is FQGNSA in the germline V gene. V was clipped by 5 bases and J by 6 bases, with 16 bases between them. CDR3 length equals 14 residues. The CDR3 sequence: CASSPNREGHGYTF. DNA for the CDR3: TGTGCCAGCAGCCCGAATCGGGAGGGCCATGGCTACACCTTC.